What follows are 7 T cell receptor beta chains derived from one specimen sequenced in a study of regulatory T cells in long-lasting Graves disease. Construction of TCR beta libraries relied on iRepertoire HTBI primers and on Arm-PCR targeting CDR3 regions. A single record per CDR3 protein comes from TCRdb applying MiXCR to the multiplex PCR reads. The sample has over 200,000 distinct CDR3 sequences; around 19% are singletons. The time point denotes: newly diagnosed GD, antithyroid drugs for less than 3 months. There was RNA extracted from PBMCs, and the TCR library was made from it. Sequences were derived from peripheral blood mononuclear cells (PBMCs), sampled at new diagnosis, from a patient treated with antithyroid drugs. The receptors stem from a female donor with Graves disease.

This clonotype was recorded at least ten times. The V and J genes are TRBV2 and TRBJ1-2; 9 bases are shared with TRBD1. The V segment lost 4 bases and the J segment 8 bases; nucleotides outside the gene matches: 8. CDR1 SNHLY and CDR2 FYNNEI come from the germline V gene. The CDR3 is made up of 14 amino acids. In DNA, the CDR3 is TGTGCCAGCAGTGTTGGTTGGGACAGGGACGGCTACACCTTC. Translation: CASSVGWDRDGYTF.

This clonotype showed up just a few times. This probably arose from a read error, given a far larger clone one base away. The rearrangement links TRBV18 to TRBJ2-7; 11 nucleotides line up with TRBD1. This CDR3 has 14 amino acids. V dropped 8 bases and J dropped 5; count of bases not matched to a gene: 8. CDR1 and CDR2 from the germline V gene are KGHSH and LQKENI. In nucleotides, the CDR3 is TGTGCCAGCAGCCAACGGACAGGGGGCCACGAGCAGTACTTC. Encoded protein: CASSQRTGGHEQYF.

This clonotype was seen many times. J is TRBJ2-7 and V is TRBV27; 16 positions agree with TRBD2. Germline CDR1 MNHEY, CDR2 SMNVEV (reference sequence). This CDR3 comprises 17 residues. V was clipped by 5 bases and J by 5 bases; unmatched bases: 9. The CDR3 reads CASSTTSGLAGGDEQYF. For the CDR3, the DNA is TGTGCCAGCAGTACAACCTCGGGACTAGCGGGAGGGGACGAGCAGTACTTC.

This clonotype was picked up many times. The CDR3 protein is CSARGGKEQETQYF. As DNA, the CDR3 is TGCAGTGCTAGAGGTGGCAAGGAACAAGAGACCCAGTACTTC. The chain is built from TRBV20-1 and TRBJ2-5; D is uncertain. The germline V gene has CDR1 DFQATT and CDR2 SNEGSKA (reference sequence). V was pared by 1 base and J by 2 bases, with 11 bases between. The CDR3 consists of 14 residues.

This clonotype was recorded once. This chain's CDR3 is CASSLIQLAARETQYF. The CDR3 nucleotides are TGTGCCAGCAGTTTAATCCAGCTAGCGGCGAGAGAGACCCAGTACTTC. The chain couples TRBV28 to TRBJ2-5; TRBD2 agrees at 7 bases. Germline CDR1 MDHEN, CDR2 SYDVKM. The CDR3 loop spans 16 amino acids. The junction had 10 bases not matched to a gene; V was cut back by 2 bases and J by 4 bases.

J is TRBJ1-2 and V is TRBV6-2 or TRBV6-3; unclear D gene. The V gene lost 5 bases and the J gene lost 4 bases, with 17 bases spanning the gap. The CDR3 totals 15 residues. CDR1 and CDR2 (germline): MNHEY, SVGEGT. The CDR3 loop reads CASSATVTTGYGYTF. Here the CDR3 DNA reads TGTGCCAGCAGTGCCACCGTAACGACGGGCTATGGCTACACCTTC.

In this sample, this clonotype turned up many times. The rearrangement joins TRBV7-2 to TRBJ2-1, with TRBD2 identical over 7 bases. Looked up from germline, CDR1 is SGHTA and CDR2 is FQGNSA. The CDR3 covers 16 residues. The trim removed 1 base at V and 4 bases at J, leaving 7 bases unmatched. The CDR3 DNA reads TGTGCCAGCAGCTTAGGGTCTAGCGGCTTATACAATGAGCAGTTCTTC. It encodes CASSLGSSGLYNEQFF.